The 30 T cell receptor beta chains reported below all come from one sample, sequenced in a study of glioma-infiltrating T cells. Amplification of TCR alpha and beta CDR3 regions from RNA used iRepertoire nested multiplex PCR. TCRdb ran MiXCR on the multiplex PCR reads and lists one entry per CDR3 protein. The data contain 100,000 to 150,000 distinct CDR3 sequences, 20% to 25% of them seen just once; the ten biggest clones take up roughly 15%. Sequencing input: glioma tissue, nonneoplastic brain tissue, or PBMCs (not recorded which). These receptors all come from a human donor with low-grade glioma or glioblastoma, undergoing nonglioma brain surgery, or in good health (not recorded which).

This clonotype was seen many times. This chain's CDR3 is CASSIPDRVNEQYF. The CDR3 region has the DNA TGTGCCAGTAGTATACCGGACAGGGTCAACGAGCAGTACTTC. The chain has TRBV19 and TRBJ2-7; TRBD1 matches at 8 bases. V gave up 2 bases and J gave up 5 bases; unmatched junction bases: 5. The CDR3 consists of 14 residues. Germline V gives CDR1 LNHDA, CDR2 SQIVND (reference sequence). Together with reference TRBV19 and TRBJ2-7, the CDR3 gives the full variable domain: DGGITQSPKYLFRKEGQNVTLSCEQNLNHDAMYWYRQDPGQGLRLIYYSQIVNDFQKGDIAEGYSVSREKKESFPLTVTSAQKNPTAFYLCASSIPDRVNEQYFGPGTRLTVT.

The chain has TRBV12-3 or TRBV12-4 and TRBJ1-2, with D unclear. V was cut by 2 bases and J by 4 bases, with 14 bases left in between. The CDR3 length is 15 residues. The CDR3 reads CASSLLDGSSYGYTF. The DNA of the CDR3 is TGTGCCAGCAGTTTATTGGACGGATCCAGCTATGGCTACACCTTC.

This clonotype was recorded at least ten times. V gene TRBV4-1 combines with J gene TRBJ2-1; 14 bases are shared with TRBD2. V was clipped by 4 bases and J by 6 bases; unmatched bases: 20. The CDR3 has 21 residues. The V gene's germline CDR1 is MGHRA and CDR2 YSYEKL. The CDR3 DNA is TGCGCCAGCAGCCCCCCACGACAGGCCGGGACTAGCGGGAGAAGCCCCAATGAGCAGTTCTTC. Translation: CASSPPRQAGTSGRSPNEQFF.

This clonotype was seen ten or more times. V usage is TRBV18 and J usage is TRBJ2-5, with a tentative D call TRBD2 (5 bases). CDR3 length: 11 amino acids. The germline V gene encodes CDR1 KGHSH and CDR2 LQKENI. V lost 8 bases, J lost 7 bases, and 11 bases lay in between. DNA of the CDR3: TGTGCCAGCAGTCCCGGAGGGACCCAGTACTTC. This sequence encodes CASSPGGTQYF.

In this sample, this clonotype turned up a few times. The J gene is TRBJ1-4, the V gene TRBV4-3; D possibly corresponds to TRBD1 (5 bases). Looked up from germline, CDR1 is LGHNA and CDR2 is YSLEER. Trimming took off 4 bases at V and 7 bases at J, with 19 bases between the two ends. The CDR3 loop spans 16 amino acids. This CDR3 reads CASSRGSAGEGEKLFF. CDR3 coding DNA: TGCGCCAGCAGCCGAGGGAGCGCGGGGGAGGGTGAAAAACTGTTTTTT.

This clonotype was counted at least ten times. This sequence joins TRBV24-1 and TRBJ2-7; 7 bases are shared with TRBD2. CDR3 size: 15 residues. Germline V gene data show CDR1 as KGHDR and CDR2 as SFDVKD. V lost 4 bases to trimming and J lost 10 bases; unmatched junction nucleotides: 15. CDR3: CATSDTGVSGKEQYF. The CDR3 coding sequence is TGTGCCACCAGTGACACCGGGGTAAGCGGGAAGGAACAGTACTTC.

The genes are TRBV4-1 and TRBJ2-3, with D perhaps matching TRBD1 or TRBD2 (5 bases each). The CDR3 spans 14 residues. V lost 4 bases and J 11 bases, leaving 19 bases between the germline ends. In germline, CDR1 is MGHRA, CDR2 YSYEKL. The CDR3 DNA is TGCGCCAGCAGCCGAGATTCACCCGGGACGAGGCAGTATTTT. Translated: CASSRDSPGTRQYF.

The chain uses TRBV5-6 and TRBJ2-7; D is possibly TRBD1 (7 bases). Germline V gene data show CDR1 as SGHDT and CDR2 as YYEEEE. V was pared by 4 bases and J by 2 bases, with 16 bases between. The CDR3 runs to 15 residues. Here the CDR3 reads CASSHLTGTPYEQYF. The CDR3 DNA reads TGTGCCAGCAGCCACCTGACAGGGACTCCCTACGAGCAGTACTTC.

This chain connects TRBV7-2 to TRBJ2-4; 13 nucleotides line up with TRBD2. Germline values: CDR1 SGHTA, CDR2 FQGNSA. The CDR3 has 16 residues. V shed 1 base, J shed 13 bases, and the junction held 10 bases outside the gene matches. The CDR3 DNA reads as TGTGCCAGCAGCTTAGTTCGGACTAGCGGGAGTAATGAGCAGTACTTC. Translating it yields CASSLVRTSGSNEQYF.

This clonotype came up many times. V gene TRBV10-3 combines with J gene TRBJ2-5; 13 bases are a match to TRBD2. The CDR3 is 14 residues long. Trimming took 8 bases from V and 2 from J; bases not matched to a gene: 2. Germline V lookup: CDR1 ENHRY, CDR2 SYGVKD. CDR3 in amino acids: CAIRTSGGQETQYF. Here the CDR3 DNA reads TGTGCCATCCGGACTAGCGGGGGACAAGAGACCCAGTACTTC.

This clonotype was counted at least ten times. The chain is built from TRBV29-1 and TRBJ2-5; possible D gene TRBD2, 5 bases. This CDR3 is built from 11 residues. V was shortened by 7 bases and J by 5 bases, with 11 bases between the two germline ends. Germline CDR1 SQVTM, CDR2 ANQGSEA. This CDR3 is CSGGFSETQYF. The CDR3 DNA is TGCAGCGGAGGGTTTTCGGAGACCCAGTACTTC.

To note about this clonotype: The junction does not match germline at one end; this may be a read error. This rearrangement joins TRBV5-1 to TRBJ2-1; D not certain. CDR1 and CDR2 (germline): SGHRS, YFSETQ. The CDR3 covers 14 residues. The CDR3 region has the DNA TGCGCCAGCAGCTTGGATGGGTACTACAAAGAGCAGTTCTTC. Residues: CASSLDGYYKEQFF.

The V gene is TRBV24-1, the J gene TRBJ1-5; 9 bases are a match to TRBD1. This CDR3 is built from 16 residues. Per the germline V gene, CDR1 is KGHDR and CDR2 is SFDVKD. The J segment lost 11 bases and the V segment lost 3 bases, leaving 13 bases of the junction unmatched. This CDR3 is CATSDQGQGRIGSQHF. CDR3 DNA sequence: TGTGCCACCAGTGATCAGGGACAGGGCCGGATAGGGTCCCAGCATTTT.

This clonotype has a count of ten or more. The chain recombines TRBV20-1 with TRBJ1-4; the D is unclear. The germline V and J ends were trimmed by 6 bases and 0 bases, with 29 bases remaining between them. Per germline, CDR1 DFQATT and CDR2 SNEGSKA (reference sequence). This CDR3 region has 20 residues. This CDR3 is CSASPLGTLQYLATNEKLFF. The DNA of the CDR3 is TGCAGTGCCTCCCCCCTGGGAACCCTGCAATATCTGGCAACTAATGAAAAACTGTTTTTT.

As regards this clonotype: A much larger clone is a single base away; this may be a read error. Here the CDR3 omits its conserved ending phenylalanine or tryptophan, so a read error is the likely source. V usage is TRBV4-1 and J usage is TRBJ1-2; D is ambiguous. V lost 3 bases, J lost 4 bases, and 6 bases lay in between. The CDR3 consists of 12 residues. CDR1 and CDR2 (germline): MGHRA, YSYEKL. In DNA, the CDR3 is TGCGCCAGCAGCCACCAGATCTATGGCTACACCCTC. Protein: CASSHQIYGYTL.

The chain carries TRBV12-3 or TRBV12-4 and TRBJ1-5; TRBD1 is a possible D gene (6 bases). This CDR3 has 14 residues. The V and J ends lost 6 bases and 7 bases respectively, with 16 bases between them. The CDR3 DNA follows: TGTGCCAGCAGGAAAAACAGGGTTGGACAGCCCCAGCATTTT. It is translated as CASRKNRVGQPQHF.

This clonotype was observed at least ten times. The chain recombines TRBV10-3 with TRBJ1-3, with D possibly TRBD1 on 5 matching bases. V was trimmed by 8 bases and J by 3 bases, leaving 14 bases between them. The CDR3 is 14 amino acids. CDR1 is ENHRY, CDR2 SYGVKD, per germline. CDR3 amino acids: CAIVPGPSGNTIYF. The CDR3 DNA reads TGTGCCATCGTTCCAGGGCCGAGTGGAAACACCATATATTTT.

The CDR3 is CASSLSSGRVADTQYF. The CDR3, as DNA: TGTGCCAGCAGCTTAAGCTCGGGCAGGGTAGCAGATACGCAGTATTTT. The rearrangement uses TRBV7-9 and TRBJ2-3, with a weak D call TRBD1 (5 bases). The CDR3 totals 16 residues. V was shortened by 2 bases and J by 4 bases, with 16 bases between the two germline ends. Germline CDR1 SEHNR, CDR2 FQNEAQ (reference sequence).

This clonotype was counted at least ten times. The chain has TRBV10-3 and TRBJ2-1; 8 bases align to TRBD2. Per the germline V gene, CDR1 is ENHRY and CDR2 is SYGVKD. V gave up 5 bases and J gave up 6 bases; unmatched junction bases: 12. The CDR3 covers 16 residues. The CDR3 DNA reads TGTGCCATCAGTTCCGCGCCGGGAGGGCCTGCCAATGAGCAGTTCTTC. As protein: CAISSAPGGPANEQFF.

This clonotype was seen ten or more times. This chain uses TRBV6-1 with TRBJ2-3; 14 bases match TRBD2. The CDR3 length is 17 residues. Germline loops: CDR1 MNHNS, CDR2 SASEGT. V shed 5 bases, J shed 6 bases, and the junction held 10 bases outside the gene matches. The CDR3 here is CASSSETSGRAKDTQYF. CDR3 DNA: TGTGCCAGCAGTTCCGAGACTAGCGGGAGGGCCAAGGATACGCAGTATTTT.

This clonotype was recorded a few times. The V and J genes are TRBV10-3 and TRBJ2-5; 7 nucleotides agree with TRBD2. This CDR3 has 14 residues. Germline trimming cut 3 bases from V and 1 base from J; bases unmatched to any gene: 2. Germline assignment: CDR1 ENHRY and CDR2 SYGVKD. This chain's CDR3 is CAISEGTIQETQYF. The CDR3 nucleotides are TGTGCCATCAGTGAAGGGACTATCCAAGAGACCCAGTACTTC.

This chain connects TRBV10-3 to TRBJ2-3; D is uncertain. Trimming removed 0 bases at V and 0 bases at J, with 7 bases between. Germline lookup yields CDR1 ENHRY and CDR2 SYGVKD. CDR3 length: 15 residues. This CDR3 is CAISESTPSTDTQYF. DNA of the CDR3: TGTGCCATCAGTGAGTCTACACCCAGCACAGATACGCAGTATTTT.

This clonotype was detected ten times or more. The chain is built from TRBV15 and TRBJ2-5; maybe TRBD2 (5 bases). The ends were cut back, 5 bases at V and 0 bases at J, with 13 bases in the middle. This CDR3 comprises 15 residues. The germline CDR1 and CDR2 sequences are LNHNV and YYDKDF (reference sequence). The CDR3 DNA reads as TGTGCCACCAGCTCGGCGGGCCGCTACCAAGAGACCCAGTACTTC. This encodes CATSSAGRYQETQYF.

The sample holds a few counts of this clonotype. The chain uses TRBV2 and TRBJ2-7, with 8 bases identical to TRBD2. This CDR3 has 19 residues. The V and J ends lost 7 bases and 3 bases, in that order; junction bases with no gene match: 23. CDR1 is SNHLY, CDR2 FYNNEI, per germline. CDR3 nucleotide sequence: TGTGCCAGCAAGTACAAGGGACTAGATGAGGTGCGCCCGGGCTACGAGCAGTACTTC. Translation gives CASKYKGLDEVRPGYEQYF.

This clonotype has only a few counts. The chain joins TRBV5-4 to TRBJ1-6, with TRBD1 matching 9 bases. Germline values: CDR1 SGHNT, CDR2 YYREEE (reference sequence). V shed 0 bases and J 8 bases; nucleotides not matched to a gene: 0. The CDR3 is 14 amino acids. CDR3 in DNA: TGTGCCAGCAGCTTGGGACAGGGGGATTCACCCCTCCACTTT. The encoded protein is CASSLGQGDSPLHF.

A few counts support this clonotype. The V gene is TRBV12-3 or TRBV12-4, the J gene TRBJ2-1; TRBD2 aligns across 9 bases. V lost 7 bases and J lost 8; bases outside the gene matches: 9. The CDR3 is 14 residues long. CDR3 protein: CASTTGLAVYEQFF. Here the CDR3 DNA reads TGTGCCAGCACTACGGGACTAGCAGTCTATGAGCAGTTCTTC.

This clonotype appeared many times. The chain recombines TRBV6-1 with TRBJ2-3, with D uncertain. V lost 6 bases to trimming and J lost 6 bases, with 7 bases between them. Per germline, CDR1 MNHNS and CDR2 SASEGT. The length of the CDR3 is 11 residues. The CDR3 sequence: CASSPADTQYF. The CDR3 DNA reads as TGTGCCAGCAGCCCCGCGGATACGCAGTATTTT.

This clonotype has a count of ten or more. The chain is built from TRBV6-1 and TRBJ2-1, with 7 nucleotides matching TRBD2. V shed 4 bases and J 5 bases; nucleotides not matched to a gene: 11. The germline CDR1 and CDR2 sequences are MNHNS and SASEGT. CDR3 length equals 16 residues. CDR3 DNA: TGTGCCAGCAGTGCCCTAGCTGGGAGGGTAGACAATGAGCAGTTCTTC. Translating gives CASSALAGRVDNEQFF.

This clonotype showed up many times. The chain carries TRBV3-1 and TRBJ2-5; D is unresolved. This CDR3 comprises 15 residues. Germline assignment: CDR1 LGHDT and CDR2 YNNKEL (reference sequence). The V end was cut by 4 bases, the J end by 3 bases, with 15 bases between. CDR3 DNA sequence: TGTGCCAGCAGCCCCCAGCGACACGTGAAAGAGACCCAGTACTTC. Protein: CASSPQRHVKETQYF.

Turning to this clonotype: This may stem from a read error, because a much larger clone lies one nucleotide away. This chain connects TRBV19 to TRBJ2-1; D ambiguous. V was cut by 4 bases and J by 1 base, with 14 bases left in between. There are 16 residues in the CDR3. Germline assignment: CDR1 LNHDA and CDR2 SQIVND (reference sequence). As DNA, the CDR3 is TGTGCCAGTAGTAGCCCCTTCACAGAGTCCTACAATGAGCAGTTCTTC. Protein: CASSSPFTESYNEQFF.